This T cell receptor beta chain was identified in a study of CD8+ T cells in alopecia areata. The wider study: It was oral tofacitinib, at 5 to 10 mg twice daily, that treated patients received. Tofacitinib ran for 6 to 18 months before 6 months off drug.

General study results and limits: Higher clonality and more expanded CD8+ clones appeared in lesional than normal scalp.

This sample's treatment: oral pan-JAK inhibitor, 5-10 mg twice daily. Obtained from alopecia areata patients were lesional scalp punch biopsies along with peripheral blood. Details on this clone: Its target is not known.

Investigators isolated RNA and reverse transcribed it into cDNA to act as the sequencing template. Clones were sequenced by immunoSEQ multiplex PCR, and TCRdb holds only the in-frame ones, with some missing. Of 150,000 to 200,000 clones detected, approximately 57% appear once; the ten largest clones hold approximately 0.93%. CDR3 length equals 14 residues. Germline trimming cut 6 bases from V and 0 bases from J; bases unmatched to any gene: 7. Germline CDR1 and CDR2: SQVTM and ANQGSEA. This chain joins TRBV29-1 and TRBJ1-1; 7 bases match TRBD1. This sample comprised CD4+ T cells sorted from blood, obtained at week 24, from a patient treated with tofacitinib. This receptor was taken from a human donor with alopecia areata. Here the CDR3 reads CSVHRGTVNTEAFF. As DNA, the CDR3 is TGCAGCGTCCACCGCGGGACAGTGAACACTGAAGCTTTCTTT.